A few counts support the clone carrying this T cell receptor (beta chain). This specimen comes from a study of blood T cells in healthy people across ages. A second PCR of about 6 to 11 cycles used a sample-barcoded 5' primer and a J-beta primer mix. TCRdb reprocessed the 5' RACE reads via MiXCR and lists one record per CDR3 protein. The profile shows about 1.7 million distinct CDR3 sequences, roughly 27% of them singletons. CDR1 is SGDLS and CDR2 is YYNGEE in the germline V gene. There are 13 residues in the CDR3. Trimming pared 3 bases from V and 7 bases from J, leaving 10 bases between. Sequencing used blood. The V and J genes are TRBV9 and TRBJ2-2, with D possibly TRBD1 on 5 matching bases. The TCR sequence derives from a woman aged 25 to 39 in good health. The CDR3 nucleotides read TGTGCCAGCAGCGAATGGGGCGGCGGGGAGCTGTTTTTT. Encoded protein: CASSEWGGGELFF.